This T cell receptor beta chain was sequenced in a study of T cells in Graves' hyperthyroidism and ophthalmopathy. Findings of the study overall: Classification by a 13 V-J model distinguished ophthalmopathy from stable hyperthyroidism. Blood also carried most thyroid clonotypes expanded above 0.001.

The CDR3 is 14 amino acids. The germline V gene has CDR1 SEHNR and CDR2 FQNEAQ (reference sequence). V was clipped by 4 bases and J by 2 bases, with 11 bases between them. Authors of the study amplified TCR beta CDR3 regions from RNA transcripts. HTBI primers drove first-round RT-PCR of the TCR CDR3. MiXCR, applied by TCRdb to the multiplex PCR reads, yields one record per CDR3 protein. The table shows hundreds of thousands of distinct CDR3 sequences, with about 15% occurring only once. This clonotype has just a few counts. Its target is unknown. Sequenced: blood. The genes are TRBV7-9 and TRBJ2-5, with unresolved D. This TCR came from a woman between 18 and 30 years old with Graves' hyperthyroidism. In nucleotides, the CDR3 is TGTGCCAGCAGCTCCAATGAAGGACAAGAGACCCAGTACTTC. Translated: CASSSNEGQETQYF.